This T cell receptor (beta chain) is from a study of identical twins. This clonotype was detected only a few times. Its specificity is unknown. The germline gives CDR1 SGHTA, CDR2 FQGNSA. Trimming took 3 bases from V and 1 from J, leaving 7 bases between them. This CDR3 is built from 14 residues. Study-wide points: With monozygotic twins, out-of-frame TCR alpha sharing exceeded what models estimated.

MiXCR, applied by TCRdb to the 5' RACE reads, yields one record per CDR3 protein. Counted here are around 450,000 distinct CDR3 sequences, 14% occurring once; the ten biggest clones make up approximately 0.52%. These data were also reused for a study on yellow fever vaccine responses in identical twins.

The sample was CD4+ T cells sorted from blood. The clonotype comes from a young woman in good health. The chain couples TRBV7-2 to TRBJ1-5; D possibly corresponds to TRBD1 (5 bases). CDR3 DNA: TGTGCCAGCAGCTTGACAGCGAGCAATCAGCCCCAGCATTTT. It specifies CASSLTASNQPQHF.